Listed below are T cell receptor beta chains from one sample, sequenced in a study of blood T cell repertoires in COVID-19. Repertoires were generated with immunoSEQ multiplex PCR, while TCRdb's copy carries only in-frame clones and drops some. The sample holds 100,000 or so clones, 70% to 80% seen once. Sequenced: peripheral blood. These receptor sequences come from a woman aged 70 to 79 with acute or convalescent COVID-19. Each CDR3 is given with its conserved first and last residue. Each record gives: clone size, D gene, V gene, J gene, CDR3 length, CDR3 protein, CDR3 DNA. The D gene is left open where the match is weak. Not every row has a clone size; where given, it reads once, few, many or a size class.

>NA|TRBD2|TRBV5-1|TRBJ2-1|17
CASSHDPGLAGENEQFF
TGCGCCAGCAGTCATGACCCGGGACTAGCGGGGGAGAACGAGCAGTTCTTC
>NA|NA|TRBV10-1|TRBJ1-1|14
CASSETGMNTEAFF
TGCGCCAGCAGTGAAACGGGGATGAACACTGAAGCTTTCTTT
>NA|TRBD2|TRBV9|TRBJ2-4|16
CASSGLAGGPTNIQYF
TGTGCCAGCAGCGGATTAGCGGGGGGGCCGACAAACATTCAGTACTTC
>NA|NA|TRBV2|TRBJ1-3|12
CASKDAGPHIYF
TGTGCCAGCAAAGACGCGGGACCCCACATATATTTT
>NA|NA|TRBV12-3/TRBV12-4|TRBJ1-4|12
CASSRDIEKLFF
TGTGCCAGCAGTCGGGACATTGAAAAACTGTTTTTT
>NA|TRBD2|TRBV6-5|TRBJ2-3|14
CASMERGGIDTQYF
TGTGCCAGCATGGAGCGGGGGGGGATAGATACGCAGTATTTT
>NA|TRBD1|TRBV30|TRBJ2-1|13
CAWVVTGGNEQFF
TGTGCCTGGGTCGTAACAGGGGGCAATGAGCAGTTCTTC
>NA|TRBD2|TRBV7-8|TRBJ2-3|15
CASSPTSGVADTQYF
TGTGCCAGCAGCCCCACTAGCGGGGTCGCAGATACGCAGTATTTT
>few|NA|TRBV6-5|TRBJ1-5|15
CASSYSFQGGQPQHF
TGTGCCAGCAGTTACTCGTTCCAGGGAGGTCAGCCCCAGCATTTT
>NA|NA|TRBV19|TRBJ1-4|14
CASSVSRSGEKLFF
TGTGCCAGTAGCGTCTCAAGGAGTGGTGAAAAACTGTTTTTT
>NA|NA|TRBV6-6|TRBJ2-1|13
CASSYTSRNEQFF
TGTGCCAGCAGTTACACTTCGAGGAATGAGCAGTTCTTC
>NA|TRBD1|TRBV7-2|TRBJ1-5|12
CASSLAGQTQHF
TGTGCCAGCAGCTTAGCGGGACAGACCCAGCATTTT
>NA|TRBD1|TRBV6-5|TRBJ1-2|15
CASSYSTGGMGGYTF
TGTGCCAGCAGTTATAGTACAGGGGGTATGGGAGGCTACACCTTC
>few|TRBD1|TRBV9|TRBJ1-1|15
CASSLGQGADTEAFF
TGTGCCAGCAGCTTGGGACAGGGAGCCGACACTGAAGCTTTCTTT